This T cell receptor (beta chain) originates from a study of neoadjuvant anti-PD-1 for oral cavity cancer. Produced via immunoSEQ multiplex PCR; TCRdb's table is partial and in-frame only. Counted here are 6,000 to 9,000 clones, approximately 70% occurring once; the ten biggest clones make up around 3.2%. Study results and caveats: Each response group had just a few patients in TCR analyses.

Time point: after neoadjuvant nivolumab, at surgical resection. These newly diagnosed stage II-IVA oral cavity squamous cell carcinoma patients had no prior systemic or radiation treatment. Patients had HPV-negative, locally advanced oral cavity squamous cell carcinoma. Blood cells were analyzed directly, without culture or expansion. A remark on this clone: Its specificity is not known. The same CDR3 also results from other DNA sequences found in this sample.

The sample was PBMCs, taken after nivolumab (anti-PD-1) treatment. The receptor was isolated from a person aged 35-80 years with oral cavity squamous cell carcinoma.

Written as DNA, the CDR3 is TGTGCCAGTAGTATATCACCGACAGGCCAAGAGACCCAGTACTTC. Its protein product is CASSISPTGQETQYF. The V call is TRBV19, the J call TRBJ2-5, with D possibly being TRBD1 (6 bases). Per germline, CDR1 LNHDA and CDR2 SQIVND (reference sequence). Trimming stripped 2 bases from V and 1 base from J, with 11 bases between. This CDR3 contains 15 residues.